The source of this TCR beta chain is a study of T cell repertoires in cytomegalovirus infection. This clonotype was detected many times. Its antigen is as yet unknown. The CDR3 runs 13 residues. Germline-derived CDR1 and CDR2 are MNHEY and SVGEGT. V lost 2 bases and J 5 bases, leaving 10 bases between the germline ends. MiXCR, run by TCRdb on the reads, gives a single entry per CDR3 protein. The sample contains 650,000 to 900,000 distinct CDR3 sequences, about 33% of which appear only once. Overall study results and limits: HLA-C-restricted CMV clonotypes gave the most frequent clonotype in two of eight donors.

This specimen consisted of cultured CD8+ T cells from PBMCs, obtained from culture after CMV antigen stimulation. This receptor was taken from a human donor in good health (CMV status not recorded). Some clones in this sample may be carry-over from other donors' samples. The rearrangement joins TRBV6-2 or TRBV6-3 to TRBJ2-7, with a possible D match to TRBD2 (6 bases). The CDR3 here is CASSYGGTDEQYV. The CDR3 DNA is TGTGCCAGCAGTTACGGAGGGACCGACGAGCAGTACGTC.